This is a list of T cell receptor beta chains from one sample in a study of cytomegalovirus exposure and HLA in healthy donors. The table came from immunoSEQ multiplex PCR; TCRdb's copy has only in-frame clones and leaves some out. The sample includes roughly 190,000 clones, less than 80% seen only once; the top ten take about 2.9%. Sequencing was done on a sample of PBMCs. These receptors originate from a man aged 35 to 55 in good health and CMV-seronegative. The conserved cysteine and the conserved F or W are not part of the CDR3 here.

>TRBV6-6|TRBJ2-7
ASSQKGVSYEQY
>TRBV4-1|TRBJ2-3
ASSQASLRTDTQY
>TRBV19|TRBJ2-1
ASSIRDEQF
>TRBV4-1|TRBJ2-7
ASSQRGSYEQY
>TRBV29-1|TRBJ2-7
SVGQGLHRPYEQY
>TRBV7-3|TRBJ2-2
ASSCRLAGVHGELF
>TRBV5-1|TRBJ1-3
ASSLAPDSSGNTIY
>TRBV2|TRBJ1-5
ATKAGYDGQPQH
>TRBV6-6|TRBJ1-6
ASSYSGGRGSPLH
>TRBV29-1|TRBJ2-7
SVSMTAYSYEQY
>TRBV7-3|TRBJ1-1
ASSFNRATEAF
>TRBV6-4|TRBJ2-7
ASSDSDRGEQY
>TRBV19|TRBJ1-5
ASTFGGLGTGPQH
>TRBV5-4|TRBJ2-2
ASSLGGRTTGELF
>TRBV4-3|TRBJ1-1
ASSQRTGGDTEAF
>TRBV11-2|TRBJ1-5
ASSVTSVNQPQH